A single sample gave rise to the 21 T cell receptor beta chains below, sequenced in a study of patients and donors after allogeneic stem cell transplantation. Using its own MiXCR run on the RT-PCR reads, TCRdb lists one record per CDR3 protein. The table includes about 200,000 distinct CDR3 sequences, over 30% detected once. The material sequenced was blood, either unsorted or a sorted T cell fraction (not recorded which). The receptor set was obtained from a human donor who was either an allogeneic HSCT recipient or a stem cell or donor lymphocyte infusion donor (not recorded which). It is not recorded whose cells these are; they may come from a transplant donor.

As DNA, the CDR3 is TGCGCCAGCAGCTTGACCAGCCCTGTAATCTACGAGCAGTACTTC. Its translation is CASSLTSPVIYEQYF. This chain links TRBV5-1 with TRBJ2-7; no definite D call. The CDR3 has 15 residues. Germline CDR1 and CDR2: SGHRS and YFSETQ. Trimming removed 1 base from V and 3 bases from J, with 14 bases in between.

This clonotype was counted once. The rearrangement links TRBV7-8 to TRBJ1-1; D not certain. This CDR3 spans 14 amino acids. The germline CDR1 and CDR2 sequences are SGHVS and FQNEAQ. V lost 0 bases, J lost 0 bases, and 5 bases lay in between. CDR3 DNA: TGTGCCAGCAGCTTAGCCATTTTGAACACTGAAGCTTTCTTT. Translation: CASSLAILNTEAFF.

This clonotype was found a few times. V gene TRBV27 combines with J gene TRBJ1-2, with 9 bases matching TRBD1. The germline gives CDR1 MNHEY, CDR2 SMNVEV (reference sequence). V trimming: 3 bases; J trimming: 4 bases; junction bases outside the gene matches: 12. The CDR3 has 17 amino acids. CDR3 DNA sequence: TGTGCCAGCAGTTTGTTTGCCTCCGGGACAGGGAGCTATGGCTACACCTTC. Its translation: CASSLFASGTGSYGYTF.

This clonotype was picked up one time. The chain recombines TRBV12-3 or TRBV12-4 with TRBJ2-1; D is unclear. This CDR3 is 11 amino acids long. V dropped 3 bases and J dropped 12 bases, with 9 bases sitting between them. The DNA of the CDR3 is TGTGCCAGCAGTTTGGGTTTTGGGCAGTTCTTC. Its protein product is CASSLGFGQFF.

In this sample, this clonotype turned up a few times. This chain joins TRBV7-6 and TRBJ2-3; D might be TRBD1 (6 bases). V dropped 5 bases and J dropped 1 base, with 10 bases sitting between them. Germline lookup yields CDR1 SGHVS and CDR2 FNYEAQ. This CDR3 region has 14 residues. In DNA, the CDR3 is TGTGCCAGCAGCCCCCGGACAGGCACAGATACGCAGTATTTT. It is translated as CASSPRTGTDTQYF.

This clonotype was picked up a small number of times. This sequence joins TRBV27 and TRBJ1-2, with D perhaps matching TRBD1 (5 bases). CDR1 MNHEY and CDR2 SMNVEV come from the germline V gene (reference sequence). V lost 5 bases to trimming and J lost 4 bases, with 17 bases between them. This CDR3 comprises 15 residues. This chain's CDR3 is CASSHAGDSLYGYTF. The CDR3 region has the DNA TGTGCCAGCAGTCATGCCGGAGACAGCCTCTATGGCTACACCTTC.

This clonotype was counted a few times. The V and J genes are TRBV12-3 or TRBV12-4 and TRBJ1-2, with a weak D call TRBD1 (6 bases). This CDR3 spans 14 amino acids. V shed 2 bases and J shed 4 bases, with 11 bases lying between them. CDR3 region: CASSLLQGPYGYTF. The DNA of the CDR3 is TGTGCCAGCAGTTTATTACAGGGTCCCTATGGCTACACCTTC.

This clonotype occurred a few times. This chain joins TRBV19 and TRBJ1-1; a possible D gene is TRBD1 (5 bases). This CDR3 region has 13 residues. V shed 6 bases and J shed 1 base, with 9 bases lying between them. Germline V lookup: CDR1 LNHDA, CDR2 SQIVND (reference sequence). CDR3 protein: CASRQEGNTEAFF. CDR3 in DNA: TGTGCCAGTAGACAGGAGGGGAACACTGAAGCTTTCTTT.

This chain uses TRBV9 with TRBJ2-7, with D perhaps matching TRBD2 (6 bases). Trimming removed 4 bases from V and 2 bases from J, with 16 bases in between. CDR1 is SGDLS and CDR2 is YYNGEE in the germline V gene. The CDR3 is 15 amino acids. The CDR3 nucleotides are TGTGCCAGCAGCCTCGGGGGAATTCCTCCCTACGAGCAGTACTTC. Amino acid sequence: CASSLGGIPPYEQYF.

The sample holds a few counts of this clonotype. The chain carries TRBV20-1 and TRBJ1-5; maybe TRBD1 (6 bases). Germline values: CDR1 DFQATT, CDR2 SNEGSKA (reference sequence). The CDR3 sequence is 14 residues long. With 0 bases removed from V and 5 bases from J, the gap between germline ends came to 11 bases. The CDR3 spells CSARDRAGDQPQHF. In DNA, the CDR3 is TGCAGTGCTAGAGATCGGGCAGGGGATCAGCCCCAGCATTTT.

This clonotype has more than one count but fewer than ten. CDR3 residues: CASSLALTGSNTEAFF. In DNA form, the CDR3 reads TGCGCCAGCAGCTTGGCCCTGACAGGTTCCAACACTGAAGCTTTCTTT. The rearrangement joins TRBV5-1 to TRBJ1-1; tentative D call: TRBD1 (6 bases). Germline V gene lookup returns CDR1 SGHRS and CDR2 YFSETQ. CDR3 length equals 16 residues. Deletions cut 0 bases from V and 2 bases from J, with 14 bases between.

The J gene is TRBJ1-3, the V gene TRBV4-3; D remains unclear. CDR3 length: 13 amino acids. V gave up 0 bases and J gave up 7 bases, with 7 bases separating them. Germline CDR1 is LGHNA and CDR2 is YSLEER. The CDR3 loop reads CASSQDMGNTIYF. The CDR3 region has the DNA TGCGCCAGCAGCCAAGATATGGGGAACACCATATATTTT.

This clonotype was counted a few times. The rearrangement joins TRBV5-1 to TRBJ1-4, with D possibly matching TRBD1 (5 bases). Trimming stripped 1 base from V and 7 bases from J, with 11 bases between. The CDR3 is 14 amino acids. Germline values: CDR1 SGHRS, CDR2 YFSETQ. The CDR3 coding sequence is TGCGCCAGCAGCTTGAGGGGCTCGGGTGAAAAACTGTTTTTT. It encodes CASSLRGSGEKLFF.

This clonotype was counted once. This chain's CDR3 is CASSRGTAQETQYF. Written as DNA, the CDR3 is TGTGCCAGCTCACGCGGGACAGCACAAGAGACCCAGTACTTC. This chain joins TRBV18 and TRBJ2-5; maybe TRBD1 (7 bases). The V and J ends lost 4 bases and 2 bases respectively, with 11 bases between them. This CDR3 contains 14 residues. Germline CDR1 reads KGHSH; CDR2 reads LQKENI.

The CDR3 region is CASTARFTSGRNTDTQYF. The CDR3 coding sequence is TGTGCCAGCACCGCCCGGTTCACTAGCGGCCGTAACACAGATACGCAGTATTTT. V and J are TRBV12-3 or TRBV12-4 and TRBJ2-3; 8 bases match TRBD2. This CDR3 has 18 amino acids. V was pared by 7 bases and J by 2 bases, with 17 bases of the junction left unmatched.

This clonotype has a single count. CDR3 residues: CASSRRVYEQYF. The CDR3 DNA sequence: TGTGCCAGCAGCCGAAGGGTTTACGAGCAGTACTTC. The chain combines TRBV5-5 with TRBJ2-7; D remains ambiguous. The CDR3 contains 12 residues. Germline V gives CDR1 SGHKS, CDR2 YYEKEE (reference sequence). Trimming took 4 bases from V and 4 from J, leaving 9 bases between them.

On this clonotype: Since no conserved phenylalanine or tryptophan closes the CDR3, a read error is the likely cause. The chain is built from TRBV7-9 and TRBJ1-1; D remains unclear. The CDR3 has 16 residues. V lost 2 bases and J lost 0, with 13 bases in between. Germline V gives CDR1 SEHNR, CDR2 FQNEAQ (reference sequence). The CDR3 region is CASSLTPDPLNTEAFL. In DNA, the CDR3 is TGTGCCAGCAGCTTAACCCCGGATCCGCTGAACACTGAAGCTTTCTTG.

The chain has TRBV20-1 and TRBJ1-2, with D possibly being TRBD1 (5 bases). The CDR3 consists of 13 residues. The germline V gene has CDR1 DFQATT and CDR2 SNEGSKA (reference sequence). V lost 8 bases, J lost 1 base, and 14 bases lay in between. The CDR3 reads CSTLGAFNYGYTF. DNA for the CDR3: TGCAGTACCCTCGGGGCGTTTAACTATGGCTACACCTTC.

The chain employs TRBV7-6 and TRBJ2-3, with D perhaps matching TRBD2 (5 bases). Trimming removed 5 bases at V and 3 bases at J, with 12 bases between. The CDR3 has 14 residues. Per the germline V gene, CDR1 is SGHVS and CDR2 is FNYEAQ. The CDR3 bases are TGTGCCAGCAGCCGGGGTTTATTAACAGATACGCAGTATTTT. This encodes CASSRGLLTDTQYF.

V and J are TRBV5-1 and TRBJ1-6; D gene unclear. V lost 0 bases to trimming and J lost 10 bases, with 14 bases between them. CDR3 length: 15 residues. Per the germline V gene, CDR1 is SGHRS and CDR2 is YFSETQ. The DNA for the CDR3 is TGCGCCAGCAGCTTGGCCGCACAGCTTAGATCACCCCTCCACTTT. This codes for CASSLAAQLRSPLHF.

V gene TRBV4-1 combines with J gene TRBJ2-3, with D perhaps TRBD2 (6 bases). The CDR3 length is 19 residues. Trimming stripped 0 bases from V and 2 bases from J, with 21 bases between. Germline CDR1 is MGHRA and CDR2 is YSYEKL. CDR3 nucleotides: TGCGCCAGCAGCCAAGAATACCCCGCGGCGGGCGGGGCCACAGATACGCAGTATTTT. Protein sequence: CASSQEYPAAGGATDTQYF.